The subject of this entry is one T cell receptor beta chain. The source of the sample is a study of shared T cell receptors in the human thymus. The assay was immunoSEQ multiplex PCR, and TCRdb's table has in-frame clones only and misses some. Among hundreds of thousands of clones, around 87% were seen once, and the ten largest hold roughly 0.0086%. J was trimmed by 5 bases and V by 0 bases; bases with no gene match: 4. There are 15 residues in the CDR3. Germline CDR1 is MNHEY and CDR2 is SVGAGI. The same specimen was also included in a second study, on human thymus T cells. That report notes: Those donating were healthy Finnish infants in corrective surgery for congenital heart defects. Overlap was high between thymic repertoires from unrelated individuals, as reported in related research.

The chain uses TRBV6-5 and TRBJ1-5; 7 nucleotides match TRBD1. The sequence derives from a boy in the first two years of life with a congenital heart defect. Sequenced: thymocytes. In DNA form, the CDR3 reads TGTGCCAGCAGTTACTCCGGACAGGCTCATCAGCCCCAGCATTTT. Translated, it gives CASSYSGQAHQPQHF.